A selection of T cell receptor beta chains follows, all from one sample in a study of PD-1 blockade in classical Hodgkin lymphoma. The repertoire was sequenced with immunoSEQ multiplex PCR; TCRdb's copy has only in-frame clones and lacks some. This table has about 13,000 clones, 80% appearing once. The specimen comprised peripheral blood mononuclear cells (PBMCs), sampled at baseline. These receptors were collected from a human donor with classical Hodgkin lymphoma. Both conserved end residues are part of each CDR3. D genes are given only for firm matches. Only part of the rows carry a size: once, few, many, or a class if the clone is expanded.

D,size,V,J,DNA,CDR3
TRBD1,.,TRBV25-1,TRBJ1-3,TGTGCCAGCAGTGACCCCGACAGGGCTGGAAACACCATATATTTT,CASSDPDRAGNTIYF
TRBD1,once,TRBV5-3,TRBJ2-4,TGTGCCAGGGGACAGCGCCATGCTCTAGCCAAAAACATTCAGTACTTC,CARGQRHALAKNIQYF
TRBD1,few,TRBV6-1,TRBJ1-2,TGTGCCAGCAGTCGTCTACAGGGGGCCGGTGGCTACACCTTC,CASSRLQGAGGYTF
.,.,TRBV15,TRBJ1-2,TGTGCCACCAGCAGAGAAGTCAACTATGGCTACACCTTC,CATSREVNYGYTF
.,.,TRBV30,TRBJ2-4,TGTGCCTGGAGTAGTGGGTCCCAAGCCAAAAACATTCAGTACTTC,CAWSSGSQAKNIQYF
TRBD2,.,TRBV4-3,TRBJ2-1,TGCGCCAGCAGCCAAGTATTATCCGGGACTAGCTACAATGAGCAGTTCTTC,CASSQVLSGTSYNEQFF
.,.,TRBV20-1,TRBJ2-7,TGCAGTGCTAGAAACGGCTACGAGCAGTACTTC,CSARNGYEQYF
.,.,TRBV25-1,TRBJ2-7,TGTGCCAGCAGTTGGTCGGTCGAGCAGTACTTC,CASSWSVEQYF
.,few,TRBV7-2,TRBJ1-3,TGTGCCAGCACCGGGCGGGGAATGAGTGGAAACACCATATATTTT,CASTGRGMSGNTIYF
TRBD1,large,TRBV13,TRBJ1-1,TGTGCCAGCAGCGCCGGGACAGGGGGCGTGTACACTGAAGCTTTCTTT,CASSAGTGGVYTEAFF
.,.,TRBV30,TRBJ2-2,TGTGCCAAAAGGCGGGATTCCGGGGAGCTGTTTTTT,CAKRRDSGELFF
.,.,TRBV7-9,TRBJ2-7,TGTGCCAGCAGCCCCACCCCCTACGAGCAGTACTTC,CASSPTPYEQYF
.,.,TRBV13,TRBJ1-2,TGTGCCAGCAGCTTAAACAAACTGCCAGCGACAGGCTATGGCTACACCTTC,CASSLNKLPATGYGYTF
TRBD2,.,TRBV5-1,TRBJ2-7,TGCGCCAGCAGCTCCAGCGGGGTCTCCTACGAGCAGTACTTC,CASSSSGVSYEQYF
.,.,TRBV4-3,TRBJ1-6,TGCGCCAGCAGCCAAGATGTGCACAGGCCGGGGTTATTCTCACCCCTCCACTTT,CASSQDVHRPGLFSPLHF
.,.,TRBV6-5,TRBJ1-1,TGTGCCAGCAGTTACTCCCCGTCGACCCCCACTGAAGCTTTCTTT,CASSYSPSTPTEAFF
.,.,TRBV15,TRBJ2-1,TGTGCCACCAGCAGGCTAGCATTTGAGGGCGATGAGCAGTTCTTC,CATSRLAFEGDEQFF
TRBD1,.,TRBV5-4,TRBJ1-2,TGTGCCAGCCCCCCCCCGGGACAGACTAGTTATGGCTACACCTTC,CASPPPGQTSYGYTF
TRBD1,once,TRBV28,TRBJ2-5,TGTGCCTGTGAGGCCGAGGGGGCCCAAGAGACCCAGTACTTC,CACEAEGAQETQYF
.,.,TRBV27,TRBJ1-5,TGTGCCAGCAGTTTCATTAATCAGCCCCAGCATTTT,CASSFINQPQHF
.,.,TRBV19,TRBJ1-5,TGTGCCAGTAGTATAGCGGGGATAAGTGGTCATAGCAATCAGCCCCAGCATTTT,CASSIAGISGHSNQPQHF
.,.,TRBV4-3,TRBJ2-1,TGCGCCAGCAGCCAAGTCGGTGGCTACAATGAGCAGTTCTTC,CASSQVGGYNEQFF
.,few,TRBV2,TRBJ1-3,TGTGCCAGCAGGGACCAGGGGCCCTCTGGAAACACCATATATTTT,CASRDQGPSGNTIYF
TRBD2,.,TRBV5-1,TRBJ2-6,TGCGCCAGCAGCTTGGGGGGACTAGCCAGACTCAATTATGGGCCTGGGGCCAACGTCCTGACTTTC,CASSLGGLARLNYGPGANVLTF
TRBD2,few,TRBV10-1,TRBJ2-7,TGCGCCAGCAGTGAGTCGTGGGGAGGGCCGGACGAGCAGTACTTC,CASSESWGGPDEQYF